This T cell receptor (beta chain) was captured by sequencing in a study of radiation and T cells in renal cell carcinoma. Concerning this clone: As yet, its antigen is unknown.

Study findings and constraints: Top 100 clonotypes averaged approximately 50% in irradiated versus around 45% in nephrectomy-only tumors.

Noted treatment: treatment-naive control, cytoreductive nephrectomy. Libraries were prepared by immunoSEQ multiplex PCR; TCRdb keeps only in-frame clonotypes and omits some of them. The data show about 15,000 clones, with around two thirds seen just once and roughly a sixth held by the top ten. The CDR3 is made up of 12 amino acids. This clonotype originated in a man aged 55 to 70 with renal cell carcinoma. Sequencing was performed on tumor tissue, taken from a patient whose treatment was nephrectomy without radiotherapy. This chain links TRBV21-1 with TRBJ1-1; the table's D gene call, TRBD1, was not cross checked with the DNA. TRBV21-1 constitutes a pseudogene. CDR3 sequence (DNA): TGTGCCACGTCTGTGGCCGCCTCTGAAGCTTTCTTT. Translation: CATSVAASEAFF.